The rows below give T cell receptor beta chains drawn from one sample of a study of cytomegalovirus exposure and HLA in healthy donors. Some clones are missing from TCRdb's copy, which holds only in-frame ones; the method was immunoSEQ multiplex PCR. The sample has 90,000 to 130,000 clones; approximately 80% are singletons. The sequencing sample was made of PBMCs. The receptors were sampled from a woman aged 60-75 years in good health and CMV-seropositive. CDR3s include the opening cysteine and the closing phenylalanine or tryptophan. D genes are given only for firm matches.

>TRBV11-2|TRBJ2-7|TRBD2
CASSLEIAGGIAQYF
>TRBV6-1|TRBJ1-2|.
CASSEATGPNYGYTF
>TRBV6-1|TRBJ1-3|TRBD1
CASFAGGSGNTIYF
>TRBV29-1|TRBJ2-1|.
CSVEVSRGYQFF
>TRBV2|TRBJ1-5|.
CASSPLTQNQPQHF
>TRBV20-1|TRBJ1-2|.
CSASRVGGYTF
>TRBV19|TRBJ2-7|TRBD1
CASSASGTGGSYEQYF
>TRBV11-3|TRBJ2-1|TRBD1
CASSLQGASNEQFF
>TRBV4-1|TRBJ2-5|.
CASSHPLQETQYF
>TRBV5-6|TRBJ1-1|.
CASSLVSTGNTEAFF
>TRBV11-2|TRBJ2-5|.
CASSGPTRETQYF
>TRBV28|TRBJ1-1|.
CASSLWFGGHTEAFF
>TRBV5-1|TRBJ2-2|TRBD2
CASSLRVAGVNGELFF
>TRBV28|TRBJ2-7|TRBD2
CASSLTSGPSYEQYF
>TRBV6-5|TRBJ2-7|.
CASSYNLYYEQYF
>TRBV2|TRBJ1-2|.
CASRLDSYGYTF
>TRBV29-1|TRBJ1-2|.
CSVDRVSYGYTF
>TRBV28|TRBJ2-7|.
CASSLQLVVPSYEQYF
>TRBV18|TRBJ2-7|TRBD1
CASSPQGDRSSYEQYF
>TRBV6-1|TRBJ1-1|TRBD1
CASSERQGDTEAFF
>TRBV4-2|TRBJ2-7|TRBD1
CASSRDRTNSYEQYF
>TRBV9|TRBJ1-2|.
CASSVGPQYGYTF
>TRBV15|TRBJ1-1|.
CATSRDRGGAEAFF
>TRBV9|TRBJ2-1|TRBD2
CASSVVSGGPSFAQFF
>TRBV7-9|TRBJ2-5|TRBD1
CASSYTGGETQYF
>TRBV7-9|TRBJ2-6|.
CASSLVGLTSGANVLTF
>TRBV11-2|TRBJ2-7|TRBD2
CASSFMSGGGEQYF
>TRBV2|TRBJ2-1|.
CASRNGGIGEQFF
>TRBV5-1|TRBJ2-2|TRBD2
CASRPNPAGGTGELFF
>TRBV6-4|TRBJ2-1|TRBD2
CASSDFSGSSYNEQFF
>TRBV18|TRBJ1-2|TRBD1
CASSVSGTGGFYGYTF
>TRBV7-6|TRBJ1-2|.
CASSLGRTGTGYTF
>TRBV5-5|TRBJ1-2|TRBD1
CASSEGQRAYTF
>TRBV5-1|TRBJ2-3|.
CASRLASGDTQYF
>TRBV19|TRBJ1-1|.
CASSRNSNTEAFF
>TRBV27|TRBJ1-5|.
CASSFLLDQPQHF
>TRBV28|TRBJ1-4|.
CASSPGGTKGGSNEKLFF
>TRBV7-9|TRBJ2-3|.
CASSFSQGTDTQYF
>TRBV30|TRBJ1-1|TRBD1
CAWKATGLNTEAFF
>TRBV6-1|TRBJ2-7|TRBD1
CASRGTGSYEQYF
>TRBV29-1|TRBJ1-1|.
CSVVSGVPAEAFF
>TRBV7-9|TRBJ1-1|.
CASSLAGGHEAFF
>TRBV6-5|TRBJ2-7|.
CASSRSQGYEQYF
>TRBV7-2|TRBJ1-3|.
CASSLAPRGLGLGQSSGNTIYF
>TRBV9|TRBJ1-3|TRBD1
CASSPARTGGNTIYF
>TRBV10-3|TRBJ1-2|.
CAIRGTRGGYTF
>TRBV4-2|TRBJ2-1|.
CASSPAPGTQNNEQFF
>TRBV25-1|TRBJ1-5|.
CASSESGRGGYQPQHF